The entry below gives a single T cell receptor (beta chain) sequence along with its context. Its antigen is undetermined. Indicated time point: persistent/refractory GD, antithyroid drugs over 5 years with positive TRAb. The authors made the TCR library using RNA they extracted from PBMCs. Construction of the TCR beta libraries employed iRepertoire HTBI primers in conjunction with Arm-PCR of CDR3 regions. TCRdb itself ran the multiplex PCR reads through MiXCR, one entry per CDR3 protein. The data hold a few hundred thousand distinct CDR3 sequences, with approximately 23% observed a single time. The sample originates from a study of regulatory T cells in long-lasting Graves disease. About the research overall: It was over 5 years of antithyroid drugs, with positive TSH receptor antibodies, that meant persistent Graves' disease. Study-wide points: Accuracy was perhaps lowered by the small sample size. Persistent disease favored TRBV28, TRBJ1-2 and TRBJ2-5.

This CDR3 has 15 amino acids. Germline assignment: CDR1 LNHDA and CDR2 SQIVND (reference sequence). Trimming shortened V by 3 bases and J by 6 bases, and 14 bases separated the two germline ends. The sample was peripheral blood mononuclear cells (PBMCs), taken when the disease was refractory, from a patient treated with antithyroid drugs. This receptor was obtained from a woman between 40 and 50 years old with Graves disease. This chain joins TRBV19 and TRBJ2-2, with D maybe TRBD2 (5 bases). The CDR3 loop is CASSMIDKGAGELFF. The DNA for the CDR3 is TGTGCCAGTAGTATGATAGACAAGGGAGCCGGGGAGCTGTTTTTT.